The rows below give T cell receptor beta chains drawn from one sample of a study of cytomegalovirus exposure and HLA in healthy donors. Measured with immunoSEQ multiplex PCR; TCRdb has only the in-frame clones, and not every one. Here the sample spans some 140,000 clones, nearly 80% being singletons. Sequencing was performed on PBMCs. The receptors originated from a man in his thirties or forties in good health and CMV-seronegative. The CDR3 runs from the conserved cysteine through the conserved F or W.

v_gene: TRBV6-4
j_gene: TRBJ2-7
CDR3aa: CASSDSRGRAYEQYF

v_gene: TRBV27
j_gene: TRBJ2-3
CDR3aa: CASSLQRPGVTDTQYF

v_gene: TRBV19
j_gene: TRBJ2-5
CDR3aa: CASSVVGRGRETQYF

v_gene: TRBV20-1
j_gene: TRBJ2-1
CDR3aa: CSASPGDEQFF

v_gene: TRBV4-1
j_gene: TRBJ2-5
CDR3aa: CASSQPGWETQYF

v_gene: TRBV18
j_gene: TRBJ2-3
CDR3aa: CASSQSRGSTDTQYF

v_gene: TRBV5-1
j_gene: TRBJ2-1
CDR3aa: CASSPGTGGGEQFF

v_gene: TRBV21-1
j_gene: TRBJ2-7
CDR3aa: CASSRGLYYEQYF

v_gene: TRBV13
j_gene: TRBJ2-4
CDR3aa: CASSLTTTLEGPLAKNIQYF

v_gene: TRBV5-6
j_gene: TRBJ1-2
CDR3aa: CASSLFGDSFYGYTF

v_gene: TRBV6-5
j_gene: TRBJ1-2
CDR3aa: CASSWGETSGYTF

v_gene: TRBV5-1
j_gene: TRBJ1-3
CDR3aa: CASSALPTGGTGNTIYF

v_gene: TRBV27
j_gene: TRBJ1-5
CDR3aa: CASSFDNSNQPQHF

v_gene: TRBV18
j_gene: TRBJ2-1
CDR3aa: CASSRTQDGTSAGVGQFF

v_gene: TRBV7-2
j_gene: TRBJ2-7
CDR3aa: CASSLDRGYEQYF

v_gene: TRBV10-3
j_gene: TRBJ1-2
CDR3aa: CAIKSGESYGYTF

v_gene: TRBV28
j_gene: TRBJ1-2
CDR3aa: CASSLFTGTGLGGYTF

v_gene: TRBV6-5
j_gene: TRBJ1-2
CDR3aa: CAILTGNGYTF

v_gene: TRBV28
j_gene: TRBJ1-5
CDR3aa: CASSLSGLIRDKDF

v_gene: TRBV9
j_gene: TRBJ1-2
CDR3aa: CASSASGQRINYGYTF

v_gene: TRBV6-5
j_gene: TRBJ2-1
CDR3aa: CASRLGGTYNEQFF

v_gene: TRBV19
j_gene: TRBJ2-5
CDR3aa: CASSRTGWTGGLKETQYF

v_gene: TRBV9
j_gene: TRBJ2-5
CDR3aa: CASSVSTSQETQYF

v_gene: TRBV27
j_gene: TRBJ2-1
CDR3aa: CASSWTSGSNEQFF

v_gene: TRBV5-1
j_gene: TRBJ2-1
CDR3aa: CASSDTLYNEQFF

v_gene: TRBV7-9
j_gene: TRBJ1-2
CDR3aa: CASSLRGGDGYTF

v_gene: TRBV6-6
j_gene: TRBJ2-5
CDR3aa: CASSYSLAGGETQYF

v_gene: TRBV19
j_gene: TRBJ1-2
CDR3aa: CASSPEVGTGSFYGYTF

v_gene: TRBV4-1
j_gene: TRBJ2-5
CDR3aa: CASSQAAGQQETQYF